The next 24 T cell receptor beta chains were all read from a single sample in a study of blood T cells in healthy people across ages. It was with a sample-barcoded 5' primer and a J-beta primer mix that a second PCR of roughly 6 to 12 cycles was run. TCRdb recomputed calls from the 5' RACE reads with MiXCR, one row per CDR3 protein. Here the sample spans about 570,000 distinct CDR3 sequences, 25% to 30% being singletons. The sequenced material came from blood. Receptors originate from a woman between 70 and 85 years old in good health.

The J gene is TRBJ1-1, the V gene TRBV4-2; D remains ambiguous. The germline V gene encodes CDR1 LGHNA and CDR2 YNFKEQ. V was clipped by 5 bases and J by 1 base, with 11 bases between them. The CDR3 consists of 14 residues. CDR3 sequence (DNA): TGTGCCAGCAGCACCCCGCCAGGGAACACTGAAGCTTTCTTT. This encodes CASSTPPGNTEAFF.

The genes are TRBV4-3 and TRBJ2-3, with D perhaps TRBD2 (6 bases). V lost 3 bases and J lost 0, with 10 bases in between. The CDR3 contains 15 residues. Germline loops: CDR1 LGHNA, CDR2 YSLEER. Here the CDR3 DNA reads TGCGCCAGCAGCCAGGGGGGAAAAAGCACAGATACGCAGTATTTT. It yields the protein CASSQGGKSTDTQYF.

There are many counts of this clonotype. The chain couples TRBV3-1 to TRBJ2-5, with D possibly being TRBD1 (6 bases). V dropped 3 bases and J dropped 5 bases, with 22 bases sitting between them. This CDR3 comprises 17 residues. Germline-derived CDR1 and CDR2 are LGHDT and YNNKEL (reference sequence). CDR3 residues: CASSQGDTTGRRETQYF. The DNA of the CDR3 is TGTGCCAGCAGCCAGGGAGATACGACAGGCCGACGGGAGACCCAGTACTTC.

The DNA of the CDR3 is TGTGCCAGCAGTCCAGGGGGGACAGTTACCTACAATGAGCAGTTCTTC. This codes for CASSPGGTVTYNEQFF. The chain has TRBV12-3 or TRBV12-4 and TRBJ2-1, with D possibly TRBD1 on 7 matching bases. This CDR3 contains 16 residues. V lost 5 bases and J 2 bases, leaving 16 bases between the germline ends.

This clonotype was seen more than once but under ten times. J is TRBJ2-2 and V is TRBV9; D gene ambiguous. The CDR3 runs 16 residues. Trimming pared 3 bases from V and 2 bases from J, leaving 14 bases between. From germline, CDR1 is SGDLS and CDR2 YYNGEE. CDR3 sequence reads: CASSEQGRPNTGELFF. The CDR3 bases are TGTGCCAGCAGCGAACAAGGTAGACCCAACACCGGGGAGCTGTTTTTT.

V and J are TRBV29-1 and TRBJ1-2, with TRBD1 as a possible D gene (5 bases). In germline, CDR1 is SQVTM, CDR2 ANQGSEA. The CDR3 extends over 12 amino acids. The CDR3 sequence: CSSPGPGNGYTF. The CDR3 DNA is TGCAGTTCGCCGGGACCCGGGAATGGCTACACCTTC.

The gene calls are TRBV6-1 and TRBJ1-1; D not certain. V lost 4 bases, J lost 0 bases, and 6 bases lay in between. The CDR3 runs to 13 residues. Looked up from germline, CDR1 is MNHNS and CDR2 is SASEGT. The DNA for the CDR3 is TGTGCCAGCAGTGCTTCAATGAACACTGAAGCTTTCTTT. Protein sequence: CASSASMNTEAFF.

In its sample, this clonotype was seen a few times. The chain employs TRBV27 and TRBJ1-2; possibly TRBD1 for D (6 bases). The CDR3 is 14 residues long. Germline CDR1 MNHEY, CDR2 SMNVEV (reference sequence). Trimming pared 7 bases from V and 8 bases from J, leaving 20 bases between. The DNA of the CDR3 is TGTGCCAGCACCTCCTGGGGGGGGCTGGGGGGCTACACCTTC. The encoded protein is CASTSWGGLGGYTF.

The J gene is TRBJ2-3, the V gene TRBV4-1, with 7 bases that match TRBD2. With 0 bases clipped from V and 4 bases from J, the junction kept 7 bases outside the gene matches. The CDR3 length is 16 residues. From germline, CDR1 is MGHRA and CDR2 YSYEKL. CDR3 in amino acids: CASSQDEGRAADTQYF. Written as DNA, the CDR3 is TGCGCCAGCAGCCAAGATGAAGGGAGGGCGGCAGATACGCAGTATTTT.

The chain is built from TRBV29-1 and TRBJ2-1; D remains unclear. The CDR3 length is 10 residues. The ends were cut back, 4 bases at V and 5 bases at J, with 3 bases in the middle. CDR1 is SQVTM, CDR2 ANQGSEA, per germline. CDR3 nucleotides: TGCAGCGTTGGTAACAATGAGCAGTTCTTC. It translates to CSVGNNEQFF.

The chain employs TRBV18 and TRBJ1-2; no reliable D call. Germline V gene data show CDR1 as KGHSH and CDR2 as LQKENI. This CDR3 region has 13 residues. V dropped 5 bases and J dropped 6 bases, with 13 bases sitting between them. The DNA of the CDR3 is TGTGCCAGCTCAACGATACAGTCGGATGGCTACACCTTC. Its translation is CASSTIQSDGYTF. The whole variable domain, filled in from reference TRBV18 and TRBJ1-2, reads NAGVMQNPRHLVRRRGQEARLRCSPMKGHSHVYWYRQLPEEGLKFMVYLQKENIIDESGMPKERFSAEFPKEGPSILRIQQVVRGDSAAYFCASSTIQSDGYTFGSGTRLTVV.

This clonotype was detected only a few times. The genes are TRBV24-1 and TRBJ2-3, with a weak D call TRBD2 (5 bases). CDR1 and CDR2 (germline): KGHDR, SFDVKD. The CDR3 consists of 16 residues. The ends were cut back, 1 base at V and 3 bases at J, with 13 bases in the middle. The CDR3 nucleotides read TGTGCCACCAGTGATTTTCCGGGGATACGGACAGATACGCAGTATTTT. Encoded protein: CATSDFPGIRTDTQYF.

This clonotype was detected a few times. V gene TRBV6-5 combines with J gene TRBJ1-2, with TRBD1 matching 7 bases. Germline trimming cut 5 bases from V and 3 bases from J; bases unmatched to any gene: 9. Germline V lookup: CDR1 MNHEY, CDR2 SVGAGI. This CDR3 spans 15 amino acids. CDR3 nucleotides: TGTGCCAGCAGTCCCGGAGGGGGCGTAGACTATGGCTACACCTTC. The encoded protein is CASSPGGGVDYGYTF.

This chain uses TRBV6-1 with TRBJ2-3; TRBD2 might be the D (6 bases). CDR1 MNHNS and CDR2 SASEGT come from the germline V gene. This CDR3 region has 16 residues. Trimming removed 4 bases at V and 2 bases at J, with 16 bases between. The CDR3 region is CASSARWGLSTDTQYF. DNA of the CDR3: TGTGCCAGCAGTGCCCGATGGGGACTTTCCACAGATACGCAGTATTTT.

Details on this clonotype: The junction does not match germline at one end; this may be a read error. The V and J genes are TRBV6-2 or TRBV6-3 and TRBJ2-1; 9 bases map to TRBD1. Germline CDR1 is MNHEY and CDR2 is SVGEGT. CDR3 length: 13 amino acids. Written as DNA, the CDR3 is TGCGCCAGCAGGCGACAGGGGGGGAATGAGCAGTTCTTC. Protein product: CASRRQGGNEQFF.

This clonotype came up a few times. The rearrangement uses TRBV20-1 and TRBJ1-2; 8 bases are shared with TRBD1. The CDR3 sequence is 13 residues long. CDR1 and CDR2 (germline): DFQATT, SNEGSKA (reference sequence). Trimming at V came to 5 bases and at J to 0 bases, leaving 2 bases not matched to a gene. CDR3 sequence reads: CSASGGSNYGYTF. CDR3 bases: TGCAGTGCTTCAGGGGGCTCTAACTATGGCTACACCTTC.

This clonotype has only a few counts. The gene calls are TRBV29-1 and TRBJ2-1; TRBD1 aligns across 8 bases. Trimming removed 6 bases from V and 1 base from J; junction bases left unmatched: 5. The CDR3 contains 14 residues. The germline gives CDR1 SQVTM, CDR2 ANQGSEA. The CDR3: CSVEQGVSYNEQFF. DNA for the CDR3: TGCAGCGTCGAACAGGGGGTTTCCTACAATGAGCAGTTCTTC.

This clonotype was picked up a small number of times. The chain's CDR3 is CASSLQEISAIYF. The CDR3 DNA reads TGTGCCAGCAGCTTACAGGAGATTTCAGCCATATATTTT. J is TRBJ1-3 and V is TRBV7-2, with unresolved D. With 2 bases removed from V and 11 bases from J, the gap between germline ends came to 13 bases. The germline CDR1 and CDR2 sequences are SGHTA and FQGNSA. This CDR3 has 13 residues. Variable domain in full (rest from reference TRBV7-2 and TRBJ1-3): GAGVSQSPSNKVTEKGKDVELRCDPISGHTALYWYRQSLGQGLEFLIYFQGNSAPDKSGLPSDRFSAERTGGSVSTLTIQRTQQEDSAVYLCASSLQEISAIYFGEGSWLTVV.

Many counts were recorded for this clonotype. V and J are TRBV11-1 and TRBJ1-1; 8 bases line up with TRBD1. Germline CDR1 is SGHAT and CDR2 is FQDESV (reference sequence). With 5 bases clipped from V and 6 bases from J, the junction kept 2 bases outside the gene matches. The CDR3 extends over 12 amino acids. For the CDR3, the DNA is TGTGCCAGCAGCAGACAGGGGTCTGAAGCTTTCTTT. Protein sequence: CASSRQGSEAFF.

This clonotype showed up just a few times. The chain links TRBV20-1 to TRBJ2-3; 9 positions match TRBD2. There are 16 residues in the CDR3. Unmatched junction bases numbered 8, after V lost 2 bases and J lost 2 bases. Germline-derived CDR1 and CDR2 are DFQATT and SNEGSKA (reference sequence). The CDR3 bases are TGCAGTGCTAGAAGGGGTCTAGCGGGATACACAGATACGCAGTATTTT. Protein product: CSARRGLAGYTDTQYF.

CDR3 coding DNA: TGTGCCAGCAGCACTAGTGAGCAGTACTTC. Residues: CASSTSEQYF. V is TRBV28 and J is TRBJ2-5, with D tentatively TRBD2 (5 bases). The CDR3 loop spans 10 amino acids. The V end was cut by 6 bases, the J end by 11 bases, with 10 bases between. Germline CDR1 and CDR2: MDHEN and SYDVKM.

The rearrangement joins TRBV20-1 to TRBJ2-7; TRBD1 agrees at 9 bases. V lost 6 bases, J lost 4 bases, and 7 bases stayed unmatched. Germline V lookup: CDR1 DFQATT, CDR2 SNEGSKA (reference sequence). The CDR3 runs to 13 residues. In DNA, the CDR3 is TGCAGTGCGAACCGGGACAGGGCTTACGAGCAGTACTTC. Translating it yields CSANRDRAYEQYF.

This clonotype was detected a few times. The chain employs TRBV18 and TRBJ2-5, with 7 bases aligning to TRBD1. Germline V gene lookup returns CDR1 KGHSH and CDR2 LQKENI. CDR3 length: 15 amino acids. Trimming removed 3 bases from V and 2 bases from J; junction bases left unmatched: 6. CDR3 bases: TGTGCCAGCTCACCCCAGACAGGGATGCAAGAGACCCAGTACTTC. Translated: CASSPQTGMQETQYF. Looking up the rest from reference TRBV18 and TRBJ2-5 gives the full variable domain: NAGVMQNPRHLVRRRGQEARLRCSPMKGHSHVYWYRQLPEEGLKFMVYLQKENIIDESGMPKERFSAEFPKEGPSILRIQQVVRGDSAAYFCASSPQTGMQETQYFGPGTRLLVL.

This clonotype was recorded a few times. The chain links TRBV20-1 to TRBJ1-2, with no clear D. Trimming pared 3 bases from V and 1 base from J, leaving 12 bases between. Germline CDR1 and CDR2: DFQATT and SNEGSKA (reference sequence). The CDR3 loop spans 14 amino acids. This CDR3 reads CSARLSSRNYGYTF. The DNA of the CDR3 is TGCAGTGCTAGGCTCTCTAGCCGTAACTATGGCTACACCTTC.